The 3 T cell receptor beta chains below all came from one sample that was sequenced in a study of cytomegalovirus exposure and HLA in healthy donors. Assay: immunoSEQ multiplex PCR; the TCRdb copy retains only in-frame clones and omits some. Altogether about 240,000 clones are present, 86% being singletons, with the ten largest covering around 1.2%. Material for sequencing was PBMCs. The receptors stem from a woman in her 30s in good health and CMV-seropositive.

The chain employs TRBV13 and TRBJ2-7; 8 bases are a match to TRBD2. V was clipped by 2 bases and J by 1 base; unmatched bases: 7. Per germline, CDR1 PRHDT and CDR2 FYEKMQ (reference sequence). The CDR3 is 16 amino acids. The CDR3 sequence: CASSLLRGGRSYEQYF. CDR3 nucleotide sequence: TGTGCCAGCAGCTTACTGAGGGGCGGGAGGTCCTACGAGCAGTACTTC. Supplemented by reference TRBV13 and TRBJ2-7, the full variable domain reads AAGVIQSPRHLIKEKRETATLKCYPIPRHDTVYWYQQGPGQDPQFLISFYEKMQSDKGSIPDRFSAQQFSDYHSELNMSSLELGDSALYFCASSLLRGGRSYEQYFGPGTRLTVT.

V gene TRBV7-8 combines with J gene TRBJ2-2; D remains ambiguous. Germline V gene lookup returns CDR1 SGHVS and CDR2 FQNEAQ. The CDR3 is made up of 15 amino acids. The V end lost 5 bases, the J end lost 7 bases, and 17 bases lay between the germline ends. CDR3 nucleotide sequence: TGTGCCAGCAGCAGACGAGGTTTAAGTGACGGGGAGCTGTTTTTT. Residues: CASSRRGLSDGELFF.

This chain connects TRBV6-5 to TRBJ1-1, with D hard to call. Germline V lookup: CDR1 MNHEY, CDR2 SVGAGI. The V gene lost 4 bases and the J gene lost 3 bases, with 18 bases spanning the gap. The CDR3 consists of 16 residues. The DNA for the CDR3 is TGTGCCAGCAGTTTGATACTGGGCAATCGAGACACTGAAGCTTTCTTT. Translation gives CASSLILGNRDTEAFF.